This T cell receptor beta chain derives from a study of control samples from healthy donors and cancer patients. Libraries were prepared by immunoSEQ multiplex PCR; TCRdb keeps only in-frame clonotypes and omits some of them. The sample lists roughly 130,000 clones; roughly 84% were seen once. Per germline, CDR1 KGHDR and CDR2 SFDVKD. This CDR3 comprises 14 residues. V gave up 12 bases and J gave up 5 bases, with 16 bases separating them. This TCR derives from a man aged 45-65 years in good health. The chain links TRBV24-1 to TRBJ1-6; tentatively, D is TRBD1 (6 bases). Material for sequencing was blood. The CDR3 bases are TGTGCCCGAGAAGTCAGGGGAGATAATTCACCCCTCCACTTT. Translated, it gives CAREVRGDNSPLHF.